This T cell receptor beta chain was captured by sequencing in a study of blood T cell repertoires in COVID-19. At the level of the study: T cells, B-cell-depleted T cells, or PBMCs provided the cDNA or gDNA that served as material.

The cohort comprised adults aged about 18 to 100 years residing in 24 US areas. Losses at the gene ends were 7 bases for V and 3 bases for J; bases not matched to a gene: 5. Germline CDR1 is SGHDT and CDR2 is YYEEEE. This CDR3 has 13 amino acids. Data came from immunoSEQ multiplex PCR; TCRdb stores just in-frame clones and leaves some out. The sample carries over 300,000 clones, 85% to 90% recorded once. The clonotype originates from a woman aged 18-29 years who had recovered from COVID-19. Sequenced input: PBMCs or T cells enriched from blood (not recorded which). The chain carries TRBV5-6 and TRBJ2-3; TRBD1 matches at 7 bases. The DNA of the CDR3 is TGTGCCAGCTCCCGACAGGGTACAGATACGCAGTATTTT. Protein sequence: CASSRQGTDTQYF. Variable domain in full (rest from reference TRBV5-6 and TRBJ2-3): DAGVTQSPTHLIKTRGQQVTLRCSPKSGHDTVSWYQQALGQGPQFIFQYYEEEERQRGNFPDRFSGHQFPNYSSELNVNALLLGDSALYLCASSRQGTDTQYFGPGTRLTVL.